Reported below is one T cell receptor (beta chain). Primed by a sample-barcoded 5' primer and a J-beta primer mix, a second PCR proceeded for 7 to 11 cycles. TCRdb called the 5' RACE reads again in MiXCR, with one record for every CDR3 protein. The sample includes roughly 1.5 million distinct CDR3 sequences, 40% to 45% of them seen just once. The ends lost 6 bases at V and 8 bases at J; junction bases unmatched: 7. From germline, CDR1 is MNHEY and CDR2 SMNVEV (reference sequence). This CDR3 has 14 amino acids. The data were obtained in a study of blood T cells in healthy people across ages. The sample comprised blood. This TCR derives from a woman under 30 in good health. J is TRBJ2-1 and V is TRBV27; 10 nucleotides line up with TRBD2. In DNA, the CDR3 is TGTGCCAGCAGCCCCCGGCTAGCGGGAGATGAGCAGTTCTTC. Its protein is CASSPRLAGDEQFF.